This TCR beta chain was documented in a study of persistence of HIV-infected CD4 T cells. At the level of the study: The sample holds CD4+ T cells responsive to CMV or HIV-1 Gag. Multiple blood draws of up to roughly 180 mL, except two donors with single leukapheresis.

Sequencing used immunoSEQ version 4 in survey mode. Genomic DNA was diluted to 10 ng/uL, up to 1 ug per sample. Using immunoSEQ multiplex PCR, the repertoire was profiled, and TCRdb retains in-frame clones only, with some absent. The profile covers roughly 30,000 clones, with more than 75% appearing a single time and less than 0.95% taken by the ten largest. Whole-study results and caveats: Antigen-responding cells were enriched for degenerate expanded CDR3beta sequences.

The CDR3 is 15 amino acids. From germline, CDR1 is MNHEY and CDR2 SVGAGI. Trimming cost V 3 bases and J 6 bases; bases outside gene matches: 10. Cells were stimulated with CMV-infected fibroblast lysates at 8 to 10 ug/mL. Memory cells lacking CD40L and CD69 with high CD45RO were sorted. As regards this clone: Antigen: not known.

The material was CD4+ T cells sorted from PBMCs after approximately 20-hour stimulation, obtained from a patient who received antiretroviral therapy. V and J are TRBV6-5 and TRBJ2-7; TRBD1 aligns across 8 bases. The receptor was isolated from an adult woman with HIV who was CMV-seropositive. In DNA form, the CDR3 reads TGTGCCAGCAGTTATCAGGACAGGGCAACTGGCGAGCAGTACTTC. This translates into CASSYQDRATGEQYF.